These 25 T cell receptor beta chains came from one sample sequenced in a study of identical twins. TCRdb analysed the 5' RACE reads with MiXCR anew, one entry per CDR3 protein. The sample gives about 790,000 distinct CDR3 sequences, 15% to 20% of which show up once; about 12% is in the top ten. Separately, the same data were catalogued under a study of T cells expressing NK-cell markers.

Sequenced sample: PBMCs. The receptors were gathered from a woman aged 18-35 years in good health.

This clonotype was picked up a small number of times. The chain recombines TRBV4-1 with TRBJ2-7; TRBD2 might be the D (5 bases). V gave up 0 bases and J gave up 4 bases, with 13 bases separating them. The CDR3 is 15 amino acids. The germline gives CDR1 MGHRA, CDR2 YSYEKL. CDR3 sequence reads: CASSQEVVGGYEQYF. The CDR3 coding sequence is TGCGCCAGCAGCCAAGAGGTCGTGGGCGGGTACGAGCAGTACTTC.

This chain connects TRBV29-1 to TRBJ1-1; no clear D gene. This CDR3 is 14 amino acids long. Trimming removed 4 bases from V and 1 base from J, with 13 bases in between. Germline CDR1 reads SQVTM; CDR2 reads ANQGSEA. The CDR3 is CSVVLASPNTEAFF. The CDR3 nucleotides read TGCAGCGTTGTACTGGCCAGTCCGAACACTGAAGCTTTCTTT.

The V gene is TRBV28, the J gene TRBJ2-1; unclear D gene. CDR3 size: 15 residues. Germline values: CDR1 MDHEN, CDR2 SYDVKM. Trimming removed 4 bases from V and 1 base from J, with 11 bases in between. Written as DNA, the CDR3 is TGTGCCAGCAGTTCCGGGTCGGATTCCTACAATGAGCAGTTCTTC. Translating it yields CASSSGSDSYNEQFF.

This chain joins TRBV11-1 and TRBJ2-7, with D possibly called TRBD1 or TRBD2 (5 bases each). Trimming shortened V by 3 bases and J by 3 bases, and 12 bases separated the two germline ends. The germline V gene encodes CDR1 SGHAT and CDR2 FQDESV (reference sequence). The CDR3 length is 14 residues. The CDR3 DNA sequence: TGTGCCAGCAGCTTGGTAGGGGACGTCTACGAGCAGTACTTC. Amino acid sequence: CASSLVGDVYEQYF.

This clonotype was found a few times. The rearrangement joins TRBV12-3 or TRBV12-4 to TRBJ1-1; D possibly corresponds to TRBD1 (5 bases). The length of the CDR3 is 13 residues. The ends were cut back, 2 bases at V and 11 bases at J, with 15 bases in the middle. In nucleotides, the CDR3 is TGTGCCAGCAGTTTACGAGGGGCTGGGTCGGCTTTCTTT. Amino acids: CASSLRGAGSAFF.

The rearrangement links TRBV18 to TRBJ2-2, with a tentative D call TRBD1 (5 bases). Trimming left V 1 base short and J 0 bases short, with 12 bases between. Germline V lookup: CDR1 KGHSH, CDR2 LQKENI. The CDR3 is made up of 17 amino acids. The CDR3 bases are TGTGCCAGCTCACCACTATCAGGGTCCGCGAACACCGGGGAGCTGTTTTTT. It codes for CASSPLSGSANTGELFF.

This clonotype has only a few counts. V and J are TRBV6-6 and TRBJ1-1; no clear D. Trimming took 7 bases from V and 3 from J, leaving 6 bases between them. The germline V gene has CDR1 MNHNY and CDR2 SVGAGI (reference sequence). The CDR3 has 11 residues. CDR3 sequence: CASTRDTEAFF. The CDR3 bases are TGTGCCAGCACTAGGGACACTGAAGCTTTCTTT.

In this sample, this clonotype turned up a few times. The chain uses TRBV5-1 and TRBJ2-7; the D is unclear. Germline lookup yields CDR1 SGHRS and CDR2 YFSETQ. Trimming pared 1 base from V and 5 bases from J, leaving 10 bases between. This CDR3 comprises 13 residues. The CDR3 is CASSLKSSNEQYF. In DNA, the CDR3 is TGCGCCAGCAGCTTGAAGAGTTCTAACGAGCAGTACTTC.

This sequence joins TRBV15 and TRBJ2-7; 10 bases align to TRBD2. V was clipped by 2 bases and J by 10 bases; unmatched bases: 8. There are 14 residues in the CDR3. CDR1 and CDR2 (germline): LNHNV, YYDKDF (reference sequence). DNA for the CDR3: TGTGCCACCAGCAGATCCCAACTAGCGGGAAAACAGTACTTC. This translates into CATSRSQLAGKQYF. Full variable domain (outside the CDR3, taken from reference TRBV15 and TRBJ2-7): DAMVIQNPRYQVTQFGKPVTLSCSQTLNHNVMYWYQQKSSQAPKLLFHYYDKDFNNEADTPDNFQSRRPNTSFCFLDIRSPGLGDTAMYLCATSRSQLAGKQYFGPGTRLTVT.

Only a few counts were recorded for this clonotype. The gene calls are TRBV11-2 and TRBJ2-1, with 7 bases identical to TRBD2. This CDR3 is built from 18 residues. Germline V gives CDR1 SGHAT, CDR2 FQNNGV. V trimming: 3 bases; J trimming: 7 bases; junction bases outside the gene matches: 18. The CDR3, as DNA: TGTGCCAGCAGCTTTCCAGCGGGTCGCGGGAGTACCCTGAATGAGCAGTTCTTC. This gives the protein CASSFPAGRGSTLNEQFF.

The rearrangement uses TRBV6-2 or TRBV6-3 and TRBJ2-1; D tentatively fits TRBD1 or TRBD2 (5 bases each). CDR1 and CDR2 (germline): MNHEY, SVGEGT. V gave up 6 bases and J gave up 6 bases, with 21 bases separating them. This CDR3 is 16 amino acids long. For the CDR3, the DNA is TGTGCCAGCAGCCCCTCCGGGACCCCCTCCCCCAATGAGCAGTTCTTC. It translates to CASSPSGTPSPNEQFF.

The rearrangement uses TRBV29-1 and TRBJ2-7; 9 nucleotides agree with TRBD2. Germline CDR1 reads SQVTM; CDR2 reads ANQGSEA. The V and J ends lost 0 bases and 3 bases, in that order; junction bases with no gene match: 6. The CDR3 loop spans 15 amino acids. As DNA, the CDR3 is TGCAGCGTTGAAGATCCTCTAGCGGGACTCTACGAGCAGTACTTC. Its protein is CSVEDPLAGLYEQYF.

This clonotype was counted a few times. The genes are TRBV20-1 and TRBJ2-5, with a tentative D call TRBD2 (6 bases). V gave up 3 bases and J gave up 1 base, with 15 bases separating them. Germline V lookup: CDR1 DFQATT, CDR2 SNEGSKA (reference sequence). The CDR3 spans 15 residues. CDR3 sequence: CSARRGGALQETQYF. In DNA form, the CDR3 reads TGCAGTGCTAGGAGGGGCGGGGCACTCCAAGAGACCCAGTACTTC.

The table lists this clonotype with many counts. The gene calls are TRBV7-2 and TRBJ2-3; D possibly uses TRBD1 or TRBD2 (6 bases each). Germline V CDR1 and CDR2: SGHTA, FQGNSA. This CDR3 is built from 14 residues. Trimming removed 2 bases at V and 6 bases at J, with 12 bases between. The CDR3 is CASSLLGGGDTQYF. The CDR3 DNA reads TGTGCCAGCAGCTTACTGGGGGGCGGCGATACGCAGTATTTT. Variable domain in full (rest from reference TRBV7-2 and TRBJ2-3): GAGVSQSPSNKVTEKGKDVELRCDPISGHTALYWYRQSLGQGLEFLIYFQGNSAPDKSGLPSDRFSAERTGGSVSTLTIQRTQQEDSAVYLCASSLLGGGDTQYFGPGTRLTVL.

This rearrangement joins TRBV7-9 to TRBJ2-6, with D hard to call. CDR3 size: 17 residues. Trimming shortened V by 4 bases and J by 0 bases, and 13 bases separated the two germline ends. Germline V gene data show CDR1 as SEHNR and CDR2 as FQNEAQ (reference sequence). The chain's CDR3 is CASSSSPLSSGANVLTF. As DNA, the CDR3 is TGTGCCAGCAGCTCCTCACCACTCAGCTCTGGGGCCAACGTCCTGACTTTC.

In this sample, this clonotype turned up many times. J is TRBJ2-7 and V is TRBV6-2 or TRBV6-3; D gene uncertain. Germline lookup yields CDR1 MNHEY and CDR2 SVGEGT. The V end lost 0 bases, the J end lost 7 bases, and 4 bases lay between the germline ends. CDR3 length: 11 amino acids. CDR3 residues: CASSYSREQYF. The CDR3 nucleotides read TGTGCCAGCAGTTACTCGAGAGAGCAGTACTTC.

The chain links TRBV12-3 or TRBV12-4 to TRBJ2-7; possibly TRBD1 for D (6 bases). Trimming removed 1 base at V and 3 bases at J, with 10 bases between. This CDR3 spans 14 amino acids. The CDR3 reads CASSLVDSYYEQYF. CDR3 DNA: TGTGCCAGCAGTTTAGTGGACAGCTACTACGAGCAGTACTTC.

There are a few counts of this clonotype. This chain uses TRBV20-1 with TRBJ2-7; D may correspond to TRBD1 or TRBD2 (5 bases each). The CDR3 extends over 15 amino acids. Germline V lookup: CDR1 DFQATT, CDR2 SNEGSKA (reference sequence). The V and J ends lost 5 bases and 2 bases respectively, with 19 bases between them. CDR3 nucleotides: TGCAGTGCTGGGGCCCGGAGGTTGAACCCCTACGAGCAGTACTTC. It specifies CSAGARRLNPYEQYF.

The genes are TRBV20-1 and TRBJ2-1; D is undetermined. Germline CDR1 and CDR2: DFQATT and SNEGSKA (reference sequence). V lost 5 bases and J 5 bases, leaving 7 bases between the germline ends. There are 11 residues in the CDR3. The CDR3 nucleotides are TGCAGTGCTCCCGCCCACAATGAGCAGTTCTTC. This codes for CSAPAHNEQFF.

The genes are TRBV7-9 and TRBJ2-7, with D perhaps TRBD1 or TRBD2 (5 bases each). From germline, CDR1 is SEHNR and CDR2 FQNEAQ (reference sequence). V was shortened by 3 bases and J by 4 bases, with 13 bases between the two germline ends. The CDR3 length is 14 residues. The CDR3: CASSLRTRGYEQYF. In nucleotides, the CDR3 is TGTGCCAGCAGCTTGCGGACACGGGGATACGAGCAGTACTTC. The full variable domain, completed using reference TRBV7-9 and TRBJ2-7, is DTGVSQNPRHKITKRGQNVTFRCDPISEHNRLYWYRQTLGQGPEFLTYFQNEAQLEKSRLLSDRFSAERPKGSFSTLEIQRTEQGDSAMYLCASSLRTRGYEQYFGPGTRLTVT.

J is TRBJ2-3 and V is TRBV20-1; the match to TRBD2 covers 7 bases. Germline values: CDR1 DFQATT, CDR2 SNEGSKA (reference sequence). V lost 4 bases to trimming and J lost 1 base; unmatched junction nucleotides: 8. The CDR3 totals 15 residues. CDR3: CSAIPSAGGTDTQYF. For the CDR3, the DNA is TGCAGTGCTATTCCTAGCGCGGGGGGCACAGATACGCAGTATTTT.

Only a few counts were recorded for this clonotype. The gene calls are TRBV20-1 and TRBJ2-7; 11 bases line up with TRBD2. V was pared by 3 bases and J by 5 bases, with 9 bases of the junction left unmatched. This CDR3 region has 15 residues. Germline V gene sequence: CDR1 DFQATT, CDR2 SNEGSKA (reference sequence). CDR3 residues: CSASGGTSGIHEQYF. The CDR3 DNA is TGCAGTGCTAGTGGTGGGACTAGCGGTATCCACGAGCAGTACTTC.

The CDR3 loop is CASSMKAFF. The DNA for the CDR3 is TGTGCCAGCAGTATGAAAGCTTTCTTT. The rearrangement joins TRBV6-5 to TRBJ1-1, with D unresolved. This CDR3 contains 9 residues. V was clipped by 5 bases and J by 9 bases, with 4 bases between them. The germline gives CDR1 MNHEY, CDR2 SVGAGI.

This clonotype has just a few counts. The chain couples TRBV6-1 to TRBJ2-7; the D call may be TRBD1 or TRBD2 (5 bases each). The CDR3 is made up of 15 amino acids. Germline V CDR1 and CDR2: MNHNS, SASEGT. The germline V and J ends were trimmed by 6 bases and 3 bases, with 18 bases remaining between them. This CDR3 reads CASSLRDPLGYEQYF. As DNA, the CDR3 is TGTGCCAGCAGCCTCCGGGACCCTTTAGGCTACGAGCAGTACTTC.

This clonotype was seen a few times. The rearrangement links TRBV27 to TRBJ2-5; D gene unclear. Germline V gene data show CDR1 as MNHEY and CDR2 as SMNVEV (reference sequence). Between the trimmed V and J ends, which lost 2 bases and 6 bases, there was a span of 7 bases. This CDR3 is built from 12 residues. For the CDR3, the DNA is TGTGCCAGCAGTTTACCGGGCCAGACCCAGTACTTC. Translated, it gives CASSLPGQTQYF.